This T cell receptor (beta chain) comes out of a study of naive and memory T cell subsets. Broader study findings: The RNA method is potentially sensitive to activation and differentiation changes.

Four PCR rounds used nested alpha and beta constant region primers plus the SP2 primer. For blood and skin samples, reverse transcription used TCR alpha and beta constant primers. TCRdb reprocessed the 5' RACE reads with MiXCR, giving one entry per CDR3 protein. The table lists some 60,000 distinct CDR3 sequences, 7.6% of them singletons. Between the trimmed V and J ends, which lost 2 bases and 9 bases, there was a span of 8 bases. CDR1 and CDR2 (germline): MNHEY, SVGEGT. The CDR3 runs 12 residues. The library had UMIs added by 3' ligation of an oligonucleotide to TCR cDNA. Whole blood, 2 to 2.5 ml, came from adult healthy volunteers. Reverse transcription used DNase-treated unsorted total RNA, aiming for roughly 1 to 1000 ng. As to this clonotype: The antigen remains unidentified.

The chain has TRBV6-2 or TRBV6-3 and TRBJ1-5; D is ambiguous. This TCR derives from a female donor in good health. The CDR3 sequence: CASSYSVGPQHF. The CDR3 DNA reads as TGTGCCAGCAGTTACAGCGTAGGGCCCCAGCATTTT.